These 22 T cell receptor beta chains were all obtained from the same sample, sequenced in a study of blood T cells in healthy people across ages. A second roughly 7 to 11 cycle PCR used barcoded and J-beta primers. One entry per CDR3 protein results from TCRdb running MiXCR on the 5' RACE reads. The sample has roughly 800,000 distinct CDR3 sequences; 53% are singletons. Sequencing was carried out using blood. These receptor sequences come from an elderly man in good health.

This clonotype was observed a handful of times. This sequence joins TRBV2 and TRBJ1-6; D is unresolved. Germline values: CDR1 SNHLY, CDR2 FYNNEI. This CDR3 contains 13 residues. Trimming removed 6 bases from V and 14 bases from J, with 17 bases in between. CDR3 residues: CASSPDGFPTLHF. For the CDR3, the DNA is TGTGCCAGCAGCCCCGACGGCTTTCCGACCCTCCACTTT.

The CDR3 sequence is CSARDGGALDEQYF. CDR3 DNA sequence: TGCAGTGCTAGAGATGGGGGGGCGTTGGATGAGCAGTACTTC. This chain links TRBV20-1 with TRBJ2-7, with D perhaps matching TRBD2 (7 bases). The CDR3 totals 14 residues. CDR1 and CDR2 (germline): DFQATT, SNEGSKA (reference sequence). V shed 0 bases and J shed 7 bases, with 16 bases lying between them.

In nucleotides, the CDR3 is TGTGCCAGCAGCGGACAGGGCCAAATGAACACTGAAGCTTTCTTT. Translated: CASSGQGQMNTEAFF. The V gene is TRBV6-5, the J gene TRBJ1-1; TRBD1 matches 8 bases. Germline CDR1 and CDR2: MNHEY and SVGAGI. The length of the CDR3 is 15 residues. V trimming: 6 bases; J trimming: 0 bases; junction bases outside the gene matches: 6.

This chain uses TRBV6-5 with TRBJ2-6; D may be TRBD1 (6 bases). The V gene's germline CDR1 is MNHEY and CDR2 SVGAGI. V lost 11 bases to trimming and J lost 2 bases, with 16 bases between them. This CDR3 is 15 amino acids long. CDR3 residues: CAVRTVEPGANVLTF. The CDR3 DNA is TGTGCCGTGAGGACAGTCGAACCTGGGGCCAACGTCCTGACTTTC.

This clonotype was counted a few times. The genes are TRBV20-1 and TRBJ1-2, with TRBD1 identical over 8 bases. Trimming removed 4 bases from V and 10 bases from J; junction bases left unmatched: 5. This CDR3 has 11 residues. Per the germline V gene, CDR1 is DFQATT and CDR2 is SNEGSKA (reference sequence). The CDR3 coding sequence is TGCAGTGCTATCTGGACAGGGATCTACACCTTC. It specifies CSAIWTGIYTF.

This chain joins TRBV7-9 and TRBJ1-1; a possible D gene is TRBD1 (6 bases). Trimming removed 6 bases at V and 4 bases at J, with 12 bases between. This CDR3 is 13 amino acids long. In germline, CDR1 is SEHNR, CDR2 FQNEAQ (reference sequence). This chain's CDR3 is CASRSGQRTEAFF. CDR3 coding DNA: TGTGCCAGCAGGTCCGGACAGCGCACTGAAGCTTTCTTT.

The chain employs TRBV24-1 and TRBJ2-2; D remains unclear. CDR1 and CDR2 (germline): KGHDR, SFDVKD. V lost 7 bases and J lost 5, with 4 bases in between. The CDR3 is 11 amino acids. CDR3 region: CATRGTGELFF. In DNA, the CDR3 is TGTGCCACCAGGGGGACCGGGGAGCTGTTTTTT.

This clonotype was detected only a few times. The J gene is TRBJ2-4, the V gene TRBV25-1; maybe TRBD1 (7 bases). The J call may not be correct, given that the DNA end is closer to TRBJ2-7. Germline CDR1 and CDR2: MGHDK and SYGVNS. The CDR3 has 12 amino acids. DNA for the CDR3: TGTGCCAGCAGTGCAGGGGGGAACGAGCAGTACTTC. Amino acids: CASSAGGNEQYF.

Comment on this clonotype: A junction end diverges from the germline sequence, so it may reflect a read error. This chain uses TRBV7-6 with TRBJ2-5; D possibly corresponds to TRBD2 (6 bases). The CDR3 has 14 residues. Germline V CDR1 and CDR2: SGHVS, FNYEAQ. The CDR3 region has the DNA TGTGCTAGCAGCTCCCGGGCGGGACAAGAGACCCAGTACTTC. This translates into CASSSRAGQETQYF.

The J gene is TRBJ2-7, the V gene TRBV5-1, with TRBD1 matching 7 bases. The trim removed 4 bases at V and 9 bases at J, leaving 13 bases unmatched. There are 14 residues in the CDR3. The V gene's germline CDR1 is SGHRS and CDR2 YFSETQ. The CDR3 bases are TGCGCCAGCAGCCCGTCGGGGCAGGGGACAGCGCAGTACTTC. This encodes CASSPSGQGTAQYF. Full variable domain (remainder filled in from reference TRBV5-1 and TRBJ2-7): KAGVTQTPRYLIKTRGQQVTLSCSPISGHRSVSWYQQTPGQGLQFLFEYFSETQRNKGNFPGRFSGRQFSNSRSEMNVSTLELGDSALYLCASSPSGQGTAQYFGPGTRLTVT.

The chain combines TRBV20-1 with TRBJ2-3; 11 bases fit TRBD2. The J segment lost 2 bases and the V segment lost 5 bases, leaving 9 bases of the junction unmatched. Germline CDR1 DFQATT, CDR2 SNEGSKA (reference sequence). This CDR3 spans 16 amino acids. Written as DNA, the CDR3 is TGCAGTGCTCTCCCTCCGGGACTAGCGGCCACAGATACGCAGTATTTT. It encodes CSALPPGLAATDTQYF.

In DNA, the CDR3 is TGTGCCAGCAGCCAAGGCCCTCGAGACGCCTGGGAGCAGTTCTTC. This sequence encodes CASSQGPRDAWEQFF. The rearrangement uses TRBV4-2 and TRBJ2-1; D gene unclear. Trimming took 1 base from V and 10 from J, leaving 17 bases between them. CDR1 and CDR2 (germline): LGHNA, YNFKEQ. This CDR3 comprises 15 residues.

This clonotype was found a few times. V is TRBV12-3 or TRBV12-4 and J is TRBJ2-1, with D uncertain. The J call may be faulty, since TRBJ2-7 better matches the DNA end. The CDR3 length is 14 residues. The CDR3 sequence is CASSPSRVAYEQYF. The CDR3 DNA follows: TGTGCCAGCAGCCCCTCCCGGGTGGCCTACGAGCAGTACTTC.

This clonotype was seen more than once but under ten times. The V call is TRBV7-3, the J call TRBJ2-1; TRBD2 aligns across 12 bases. The CDR3 loop spans 15 amino acids. CDR1 and CDR2 from the germline V gene are SGHTA and FQGTGA. V lost 2 bases to trimming and J lost 7 bases; unmatched junction nucleotides: 3. The CDR3 loop is CASSLQLAGGNEQFF. The CDR3 region has the DNA TGTGCCAGCAGCTTACAACTAGCGGGAGGAAATGAGCAGTTCTTC.

This clonotype was detected only a few times. The chain is built from TRBV29-1 and TRBJ2-7; 9 positions match TRBD2. CDR1 and CDR2 (germline): SQVTM, ANQGSEA. J gave up 2 bases and V 2 bases, and 7 bases lay outside the gene matches. This CDR3 contains 15 residues. CDR3 sequence: CSVETVVAGAYEQYF. CDR3 in DNA: TGCAGCGTTGAAACTGTAGTAGCGGGAGCCTACGAGCAGTACTTC.

V gene TRBV6-5 combines with J gene TRBJ2-3; TRBD2 aligns across 9 bases. The CDR3 consists of 14 residues. Germline V gives CDR1 MNHEY, CDR2 SVGAGI. The junction had 5 bases not matched to a gene; V was cut back by 6 bases and J by 4 bases. CDR3 nucleotide sequence: TGTGCCAGCAGACCCAGGACTAGCGCAGATACGCAGTATTTT. This translates into CASRPRTSADTQYF.

This chain connects TRBV6-6 to TRBJ2-1; D possibly corresponds to TRBD1 (5 bases). Germline-derived CDR1 and CDR2 are MNHNY and SVGAGI (reference sequence). The ends were cut back, 2 bases at V and 5 bases at J, with 7 bases in the middle. The CDR3 contains 13 residues. CDR3 in amino acids: CASSYGRDNEQFF. CDR3 DNA: TGTGCCAGCAGTTACGGCAGGGACAATGAGCAGTTCTTC.

V gene TRBV9 combines with J gene TRBJ1-1; D is possibly TRBD1 (5 bases). The CDR3 is 16 amino acids. Germline V gene data show CDR1 as SGDLS and CDR2 as YYNGEE. Trimming took off 4 bases at V and 0 bases at J, with 16 bases between the two ends. The CDR3 nucleotides are TGTGCCAGCAGCCCGAGGGACGGATCTTTGAACACTGAAGCTTTCTTT. The encoded protein is CASSPRDGSLNTEAFF.

Remarks on this clonotype: This may be a read error: a much more frequent sequence differs by one nucleotide. This chain uses TRBV29-1 with TRBJ2-5; 7 nucleotides match TRBD2. Looked up from germline, CDR1 is SQVTM and CDR2 is ANQGSEA. The CDR3 totals 12 residues. The CDR3, as DNA: TGCGGCGCGTACCAGGGAGGGGAGACCCAGTACTTC. Amino acid sequence: CGAYQGGETQYF.

The rearrangement links TRBV12-3 or TRBV12-4 to TRBJ1-2, with a tentative D call TRBD1 (6 bases). There are 15 residues in the CDR3. V lost 6 bases, J lost 2 bases, and 16 bases lay in between. The CDR3 loop is CASSPWDTMNYGYTF. The CDR3 DNA is TGTGCCAGCAGCCCGTGGGACACTATGAACTATGGCTACACCTTC.

The chain employs TRBV3-1 and TRBJ2-1; 7 bases align to TRBD2. CDR1 is LGHDT and CDR2 is YNNKEL in the germline V gene (reference sequence). V gave up 3 bases and J gave up 5 bases; unmatched junction bases: 7. CDR3 size: 15 residues. CDR3 protein: CASSHGGGPHNEQFF. CDR3 coding DNA: TGTGCCAGCAGCCACGGGGGAGGGCCCCACAATGAGCAGTTCTTC.

The chain uses TRBV12-5 and TRBJ1-2, with TRBD1 matching 7 bases. Trimming removed 0 bases from V and 6 bases from J; junction bases left unmatched: 7. The CDR3 has 15 residues. Per germline, CDR1 LGHNT and CDR2 FRNRAP. CDR3 nucleotide sequence: TGTGCTAGTGGTTTGGTAGACCAGACAGGGAATGGCTACACCTTC. It is translated as CASGLVDQTGNGYTF. Using reference TRBV12-5 and TRBJ1-2 for the parts outside the CDR3, the full variable domain is DARVTQTPRHKVTEMGQEVTMRCQPILGHNTVFWYRQTMMQGLELLAYFRNRAPLDDSGMPKDRFSAEMPDATLATLKIQPSEPRDSAVYFCASGLVDQTGNGYTFGSGTRLTVV.